This TCR beta chain stems from a study of cytomegalovirus exposure and HLA in healthy donors. Germline lookup yields CDR1 SGHDT and CDR2 YYEEEE. This CDR3 contains 16 residues. Trimming left V 0 bases short and J 3 bases short, with 15 bases between. PCR involved 60 Vbeta and 13 Jbeta primers. TCRdb's copy holds only in-frame clones and misses some; the assay was immunoSEQ multiplex PCR. The table has about 230,000 clones, approximately 84% seen once; the top ten hold 0.58%. Comments on this clone: The antigen is unknown.

Healthy bone marrow donors made up the donor group. Regarding the study as a whole: The study flagged some 170 TCR beta chains as cytomegalovirus-associated.

Sequenced: PBMCs. The clonotype originates from a middle-aged woman in good health and CMV-seronegative. The rearrangement uses TRBV5-6 and TRBJ1-1; D uncertain. CDR3: CASSLGTGGPYTEAFF. The CDR3, as DNA: TGTGCCAGCAGCTTGGGTACGGGTGGTCCGTACACTGAAGCTTTCTTT.